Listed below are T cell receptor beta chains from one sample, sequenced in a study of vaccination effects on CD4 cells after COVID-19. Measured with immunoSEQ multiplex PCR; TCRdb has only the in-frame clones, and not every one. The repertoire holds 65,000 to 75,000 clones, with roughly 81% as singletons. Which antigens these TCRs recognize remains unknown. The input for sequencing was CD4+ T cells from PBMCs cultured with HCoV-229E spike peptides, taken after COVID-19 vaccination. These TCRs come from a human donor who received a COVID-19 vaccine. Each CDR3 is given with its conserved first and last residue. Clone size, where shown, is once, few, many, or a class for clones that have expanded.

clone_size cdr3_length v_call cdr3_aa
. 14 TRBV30 CAWSRQGRGYGYTF
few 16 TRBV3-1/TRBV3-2 CASSQEGQGMRSPLHF
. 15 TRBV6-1 CASSEGLYLREPQHF
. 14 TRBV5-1 CASDPGSNTGELFF
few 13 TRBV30 CAWSGGRNEKLFF
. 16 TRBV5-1 CASSRFSGATNEKLFF
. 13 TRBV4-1 CASRRTENTEAFF
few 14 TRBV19 CASSRTGGNNEQFF
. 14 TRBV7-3 CASSGSGGTDTQYF
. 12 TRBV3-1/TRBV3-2 CASSQTGSPLHF
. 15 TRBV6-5 CASSPTSVRTDTQYF
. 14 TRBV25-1 CASSLQGINTEAFF
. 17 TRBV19 CASTIAGTVSSGNTIYF
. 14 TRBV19 CASSIPTRTTEAFF
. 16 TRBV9 CASSWTSGDVQDTQYF
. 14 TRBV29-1 CSVGVTGVFETQYF
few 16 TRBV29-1 CSAGTQQGFSGNTIYF
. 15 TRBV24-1 CATSEGHPSGNTIYF
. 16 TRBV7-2 CASSLARGANQETQYF
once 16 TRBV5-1 CASSLLGYGSYNEQFF
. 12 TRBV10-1 CASSPGGETQYF
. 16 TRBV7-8 CASSPSGTGFGQTQYF
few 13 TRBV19 CASSRRGTDTQYF
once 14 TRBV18 CASSRGQRDTEAFF